This T cell receptor (beta chain) emerged from a study of blood T cell repertoires in COVID-19. Whole-study context: Italy, Spain and the United States were the sources of the convalescent and acute COVID-19 samples. Sample material is recorded as cDNA or gDNA derived from T cells, B-cell-depleted T cells, or PBMCs.

Assignment of participants to cohorts was predicated upon participant-reported clinical history. Recovered status applied to Cohort 3 donors who had two consecutive negative PCRs. It also applied to those with clearance or with symptom resolution. With V trimmed by 3 bases and J by 3 bases, 13 bases remained unmatched. The CDR3 runs 21 residues. Per the germline V gene, CDR1 is KGHSH and CDR2 is LQKENI. The method was immunoSEQ multiplex PCR; TCRdb's version includes in-frame clones alone and lacks a portion of them. The sample carries some 300,000 clones, about 90% recorded once. This clonotype was obtained from a woman under 40 who had recovered from COVID-19. Sequenced material: PBMCs or T cells enriched from blood (not recorded which). The chain employs TRBV18 and TRBJ2-2; 16 bases are shared with TRBD2. CDR3 sequence (DNA): TGTGCCAGCTCACCGCGGACACTGGGACTAGCGGGAGGGCGCGACACCGGGGAGCTGTTTTTT. It is translated as CASSPRTLGLAGGRDTGELFF.